This TCR beta chain was retrieved from a study of blood T cell repertoires in COVID-19 (dated by TCRdb to 2018 to 2021). Concerning the study at large: The collaborator samples originated in the United States, Italy and Spain and spanned the acute and convalescent phases of COVID-19. Samples were obtained from the ongoing ImmuneRACE study (first 160 participants) and from 1,200 or so subjects provided by 6 global collaborators. The prospective study material was composed of cDNA or gDNA derived from T cells, B-cell-depleted T cells, or PBMCs. Where available, HLA class I and class II types were taken from metadata supplied by the sample provider and were not determined by assay-based typing. Deeply sampled blood TCRbeta repertoires from subjects exposed to, actively infected with, or recovered from COVID-19 were included in the dataset. Sample metadata almost always included a de-identified subject ID, COVID-19 status, age in years and sex. A freely available public database, intended as a resource for researchers studying the immune response to SARS-CoV-2, is where the repertoires were released. Study-wide conclusions, independent of this receptor: How much clinical and demographic metadata was included differed by source and by participant, and the metadata was provided uncurated.

One collaborating source in Seattle enrolled patients while the patients were actively infected and followed the patients over time throughout the course of disease. Each collaborating institution followed its own protocols to collect whole blood in K2EDTA tubes. For TCRbeta analysis, collaborators shipped samples in one of three forms: frozen whole blood, isolated PBMCs, or DNA extracted from either of those sample types. This clone was seen a handful of times. The specificity of this receptor is unknown. Per-base quality was not reported, and no clone a single base away is much larger than it. The cysteine opens and the phenylalanine closes a CDR3 of 15 amino acids. Only the CDR3 region is kept as DNA, spanning 45 bases read in frame from base 1. CDR1 SGHDT and CDR2 YYEEEE are derived from the germline V gene. Germline trimming amounts to 4 bases on V and 5 bases on J, with 3 as the count of junction bases outside the gene matches.

TCRbeta CDR3 regions were amplified from genomic DNA using the immunoSEQ Assay, a bias-controlled multiplex PCR. In the paper's pipeline: The number of nucleated cells in each sample was estimated from the amplification of reference gene primers within the assay. To quantify the absolute abundance of each unique TCRbeta CDR3 rearrangement, sequence reads were collapsed and filtered. For each sample, productive Simpson clonality was calculated by taking the square root of Simpson's diversity index across productive rearrangements. TCRdb retrieved this table from immuneACCESS and kept in-frame rearrangements only. Not all clones are present; in checked studies, unresolved V genes account for under half, and no reason is known for the remainder. That table furnishes V, J and clone size, whereas the DNA furnished D and trimming. Present in this sample are about 150,000 clones, 85% to 90% of which were seen just once. The top ten clonotypes cover approximately 0.6% of the sample.

This chain joins TRBV5-6 to TRBJ2-2, with 12 bases aligning to TRBD2. The TCR was taken from a man in his sixties with COVID-19, enrolled during active disease. Sequenced material: peripheral blood. In nucleotide form, the sequence is TGTGCCAGCAGCAGACTAGCGGGAGATACCGGGGAGCTGTTTTTT. The translation is CASSRLAGDTGELFF.